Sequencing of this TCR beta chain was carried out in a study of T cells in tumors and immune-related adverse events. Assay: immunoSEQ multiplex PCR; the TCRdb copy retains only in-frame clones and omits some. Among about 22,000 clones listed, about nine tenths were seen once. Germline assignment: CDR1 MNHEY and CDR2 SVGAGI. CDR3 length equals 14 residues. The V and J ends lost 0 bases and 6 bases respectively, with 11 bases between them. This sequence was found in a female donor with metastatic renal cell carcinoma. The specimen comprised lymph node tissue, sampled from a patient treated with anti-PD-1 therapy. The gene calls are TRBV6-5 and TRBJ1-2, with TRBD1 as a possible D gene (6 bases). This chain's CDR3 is CASSYSPGENGYTF. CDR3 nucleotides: TGTGCCAGCAGTTACTCGCCAGGGGAAAATGGCTACACCTTC.